One and the same sample provided the 4 T cell receptor beta chains below, sequenced in a study of OX40 agonist ivuxolimab in advanced cancers. Method: immunoSEQ multiplex PCR; TCRdb's copy keeps in-frame clones and lacks some. The sample lists roughly 75,000 clones, roughly 91% occurring once. The specimen was CD4+ or CD8+ T cells sorted from blood, collected in a trial of the OX40 agonist ivuxolimab. The receptors originated from an adult with an advanced solid tumor such as melanoma, head and neck, liver or kidney cancer.

The V call is TRBV30, the J call TRBJ1-3; D not resolved. CDR3 length equals 17 residues. The germline V gene has CDR1 GTSNPN and CDR2 SVGIG (reference sequence). The V and J ends lost 0 bases and 2 bases respectively, with 17 bases between them. The CDR3 DNA reads as TGTGCCTGGAGTGTGGGAGGTTTTTACCGCCCTGGAAACACCATATATTTT. It translates to CAWSVGGFYRPGNTIYF.

The chain combines TRBV18 with TRBJ2-5; D is possibly TRBD1 (6 bases). From germline, CDR1 is KGHSH and CDR2 LQKENI. The CDR3 contains 16 residues. The ends were cut back, 1 base at V and 3 bases at J, with 15 bases in the middle. In DNA, the CDR3 is TGTGCCAGCTCACCACAGGGTCCCAACAGGGAAGAGACCCAGTACTTC. It codes for CASSPQGPNREETQYF.

This rearrangement joins TRBV5-5 to TRBJ2-7, with D maybe TRBD1 (6 bases). Trimming removed 3 bases from V and 6 bases from J, with 16 bases in between. Germline V lookup: CDR1 SGHKS, CDR2 YYEKEE (reference sequence). The CDR3 length is 14 residues. The CDR3 nucleotides are TGTGCCAGCAGCTCGAACGTCCAGGGGCGCGAGCAGTACTTC. Its translation is CASSSNVQGREQYF.

V usage is TRBV14 and J usage is TRBJ2-5; D gene unclear. Germline V gene sequence: CDR1 SGHDN, CDR2 FVKESK. This CDR3 region has 16 residues. Trimming shortened V by 0 bases and J by 0 bases, and 11 bases separated the two germline ends. This chain's CDR3 is CASSQERYRYQETQYF. The CDR3 bases are TGTGCCAGCAGCCAAGAAAGGTACAGATACCAAGAGACCCAGTACTTC.